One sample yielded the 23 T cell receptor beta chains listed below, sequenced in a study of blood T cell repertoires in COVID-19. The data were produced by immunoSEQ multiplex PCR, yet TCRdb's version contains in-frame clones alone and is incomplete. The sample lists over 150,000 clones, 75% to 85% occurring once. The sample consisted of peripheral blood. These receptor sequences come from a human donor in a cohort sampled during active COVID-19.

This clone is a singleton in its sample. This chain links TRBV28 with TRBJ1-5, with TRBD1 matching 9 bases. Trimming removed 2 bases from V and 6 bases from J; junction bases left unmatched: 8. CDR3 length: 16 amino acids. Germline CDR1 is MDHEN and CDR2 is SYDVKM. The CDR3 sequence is CASSLGGQGGRQPQHF. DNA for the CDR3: TGTGCCAGCAGTTTAGGGGGACAGGGCGGCCGTCAGCCCCAGCATTTT.

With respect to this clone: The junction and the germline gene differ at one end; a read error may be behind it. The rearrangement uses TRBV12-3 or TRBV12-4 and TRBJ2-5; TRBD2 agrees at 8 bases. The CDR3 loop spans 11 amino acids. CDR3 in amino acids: CASSLLAGPNF. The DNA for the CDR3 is TGTGCCAGCAGCCTGCTAGCGGGTCCGAACTTC.

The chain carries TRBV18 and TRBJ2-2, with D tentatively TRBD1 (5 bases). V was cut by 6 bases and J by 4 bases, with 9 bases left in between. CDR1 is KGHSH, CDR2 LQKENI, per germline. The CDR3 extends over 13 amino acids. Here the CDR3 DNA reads TGTGCCAGCTCCTATGACAGCACCGGGGAGCTGTTTTTT. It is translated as CASSYDSTGELFF.

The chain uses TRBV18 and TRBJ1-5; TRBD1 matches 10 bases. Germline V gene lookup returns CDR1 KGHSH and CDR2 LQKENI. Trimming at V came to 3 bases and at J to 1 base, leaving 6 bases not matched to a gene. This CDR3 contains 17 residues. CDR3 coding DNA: TGTGCCAGCTCACCCCGGGACAGGGGCTTGAGCAATCAGCCCCAGCATTTT. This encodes CASSPRDRGLSNQPQHF.

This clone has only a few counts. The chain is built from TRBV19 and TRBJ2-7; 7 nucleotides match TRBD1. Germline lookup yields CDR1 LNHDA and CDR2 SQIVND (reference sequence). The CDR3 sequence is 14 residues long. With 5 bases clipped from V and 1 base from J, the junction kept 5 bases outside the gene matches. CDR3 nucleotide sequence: TGTGCCAGTAGTTCTATGGGACAGTCCTACGAGCAGTACTTC. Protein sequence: CASSSMGQSYEQYF. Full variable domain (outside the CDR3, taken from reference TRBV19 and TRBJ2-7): DGGITQSPKYLFRKEGQNVTLSCEQNLNHDAMYWYRQDPGQGLRLIYYSQIVNDFQKGDIAEGYSVSREKKESFPLTVTSAQKNPTAFYLCASSSMGQSYEQYFGPGTRLTVT.

Here the CDR3 DNA reads TGCGCCAGCAGCTTGGATCCTAGCGGGAGAGGCCAAGAGACCCAGTACTTC. Its translation is CASSLDPSGRGQETQYF. The chain uses TRBV5-1 and TRBJ2-5; TRBD2 matches at 10 bases. There are 17 residues in the CDR3. The junction had 6 bases not matched to a gene; V was cut back by 0 bases and J by 1 base. Germline assignment: CDR1 SGHRS and CDR2 YFSETQ.

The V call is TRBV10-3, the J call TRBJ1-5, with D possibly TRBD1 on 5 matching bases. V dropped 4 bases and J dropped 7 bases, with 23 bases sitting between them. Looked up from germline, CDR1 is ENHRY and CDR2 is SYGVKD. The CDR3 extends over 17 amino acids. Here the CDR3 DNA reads TGTGCCATCAGTGGGAGCCCGGGACTCCAGGCGGGGCAGCCCCAGCATTTT. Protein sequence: CAISGSPGLQAGQPQHF.

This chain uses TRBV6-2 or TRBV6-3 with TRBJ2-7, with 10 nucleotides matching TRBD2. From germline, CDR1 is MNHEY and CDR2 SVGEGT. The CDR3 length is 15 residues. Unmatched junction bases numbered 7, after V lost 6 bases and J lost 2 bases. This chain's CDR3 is CASSLALAGAYEQYF. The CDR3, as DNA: TGTGCCAGCAGCCTTGCTCTAGCGGGAGCCTACGAGCAGTACTTC.

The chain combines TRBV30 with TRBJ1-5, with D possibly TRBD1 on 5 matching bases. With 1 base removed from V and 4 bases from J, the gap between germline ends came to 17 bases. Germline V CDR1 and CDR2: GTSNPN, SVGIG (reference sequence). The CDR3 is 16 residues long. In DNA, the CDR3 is TGTGCCTGGAGTGCGCGTGGTCGGGGGAGGAATCAGCCCCAGCATTTT. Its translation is CAWSARGRGRNQPQHF.

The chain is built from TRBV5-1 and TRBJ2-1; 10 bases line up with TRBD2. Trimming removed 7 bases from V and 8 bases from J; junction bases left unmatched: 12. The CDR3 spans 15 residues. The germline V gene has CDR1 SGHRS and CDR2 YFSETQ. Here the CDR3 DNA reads TGCGCCAGCTCCCCTAGCGGGAGCCTATTAGATGAGCAGTTCTTC. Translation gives CASSPSGSLLDEQFF.

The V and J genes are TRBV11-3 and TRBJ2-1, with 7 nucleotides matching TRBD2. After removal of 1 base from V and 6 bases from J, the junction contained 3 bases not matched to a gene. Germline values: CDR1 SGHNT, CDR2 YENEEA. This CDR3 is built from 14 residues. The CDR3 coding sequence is TGTGCCAGCAGCTTAGCCGGGACTACCAATGAGCAGTTCTTC. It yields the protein CASSLAGTTNEQFF.

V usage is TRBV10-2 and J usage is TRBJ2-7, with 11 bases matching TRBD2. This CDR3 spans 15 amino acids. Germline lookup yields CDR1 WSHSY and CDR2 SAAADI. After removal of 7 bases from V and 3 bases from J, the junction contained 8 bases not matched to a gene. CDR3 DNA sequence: TGCGCCAGCACTAACGCGGGACTAGCGGACTACGAGCAGTACTTC. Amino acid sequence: CASTNAGLADYEQYF.

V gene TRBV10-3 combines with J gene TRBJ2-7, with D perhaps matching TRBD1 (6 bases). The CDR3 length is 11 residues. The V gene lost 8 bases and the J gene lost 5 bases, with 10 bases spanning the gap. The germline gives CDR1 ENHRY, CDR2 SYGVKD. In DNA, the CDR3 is TGTGCCATCGGACAGACCAACGAGCAGTACTTC. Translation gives CAIGQTNEQYF.

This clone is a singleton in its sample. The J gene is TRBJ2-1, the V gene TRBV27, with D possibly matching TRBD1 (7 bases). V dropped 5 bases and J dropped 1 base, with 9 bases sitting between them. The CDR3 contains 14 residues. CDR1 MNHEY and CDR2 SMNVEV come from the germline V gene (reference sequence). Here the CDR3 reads CASSPGGSYNEQFF. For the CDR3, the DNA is TGTGCCAGCAGTCCAGGGGGGTCCTACAATGAGCAGTTCTTC.

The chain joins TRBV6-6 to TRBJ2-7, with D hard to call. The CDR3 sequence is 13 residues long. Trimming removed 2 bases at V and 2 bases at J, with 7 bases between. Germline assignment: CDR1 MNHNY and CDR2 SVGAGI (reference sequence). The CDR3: CASSYQQTYEQYF. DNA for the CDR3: TGTGCCAGCAGTTACCAACAGACCTACGAGCAGTACTTC.

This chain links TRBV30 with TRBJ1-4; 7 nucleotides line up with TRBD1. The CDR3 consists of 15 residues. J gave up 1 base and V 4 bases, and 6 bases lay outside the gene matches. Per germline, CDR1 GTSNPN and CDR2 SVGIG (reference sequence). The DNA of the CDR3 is TGTGCCTGGACCCTTAGGACAGGAACTAATGAAAAACTGTTTTTT. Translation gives CAWTLRTGTNEKLFF.

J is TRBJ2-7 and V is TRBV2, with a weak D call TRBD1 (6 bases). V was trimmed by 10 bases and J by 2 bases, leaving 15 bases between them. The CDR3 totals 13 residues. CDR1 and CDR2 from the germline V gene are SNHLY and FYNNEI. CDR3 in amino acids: CATEGTNTYEQYF. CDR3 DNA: TGTGCCACCGAAGGGACAAATACCTACGAGCAGTACTTC. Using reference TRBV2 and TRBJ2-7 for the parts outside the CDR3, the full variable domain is EPEVTQTPSHQVTQMGQEVILRCVPISNHLYFYWYRQILGQKVEFLVSFYNNEISEKSEIFDDQFSVERPDGSNFTLKIRSTKLEDSAMYFCATEGTNTYEQYFGPGTRLTVT.

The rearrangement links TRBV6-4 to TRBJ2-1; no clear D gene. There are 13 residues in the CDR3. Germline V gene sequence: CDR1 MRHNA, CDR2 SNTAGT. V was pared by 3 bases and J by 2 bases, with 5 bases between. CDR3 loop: CASSEEPYNEQFF. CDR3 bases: TGTGCCAGCAGTGAAGAGCCCTACAATGAGCAGTTCTTC.

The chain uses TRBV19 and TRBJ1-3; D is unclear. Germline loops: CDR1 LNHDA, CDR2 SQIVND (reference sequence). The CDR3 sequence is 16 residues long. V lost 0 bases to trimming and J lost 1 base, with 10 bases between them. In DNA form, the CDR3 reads TGTGCCAGTAGTATAGAGGCAAGAGGATCTGGAAACACCATATATTTT. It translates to CASSIEARGSGNTIYF.

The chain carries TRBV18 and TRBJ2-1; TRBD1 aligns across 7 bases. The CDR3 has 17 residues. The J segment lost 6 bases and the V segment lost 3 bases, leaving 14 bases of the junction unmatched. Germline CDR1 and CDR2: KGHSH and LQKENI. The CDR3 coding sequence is TGTGCCAGCTCACCCAACCCGACAGGGAGTGCCACCAATGAGCAGTTCTTC. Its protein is CASSPNPTGSATNEQFF.

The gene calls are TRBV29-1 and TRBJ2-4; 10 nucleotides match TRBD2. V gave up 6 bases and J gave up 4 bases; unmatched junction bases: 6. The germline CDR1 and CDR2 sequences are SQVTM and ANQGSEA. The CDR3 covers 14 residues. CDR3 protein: CSVIAGGSKNIQYF. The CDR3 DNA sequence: TGCAGCGTGATAGCGGGAGGAAGTAAAAACATTCAGTACTTC. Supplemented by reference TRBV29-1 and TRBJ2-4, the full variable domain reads SAVISQKPSRDICQRGTSLTIQCQVDSQVTMMFWYRQQPGQSLTLIATANQGSEATYESGFVIDKFPISRPNLTFSTLTVSNMSPEDSSIYLCSVIAGGSKNIQYFGAGTRLSVL.

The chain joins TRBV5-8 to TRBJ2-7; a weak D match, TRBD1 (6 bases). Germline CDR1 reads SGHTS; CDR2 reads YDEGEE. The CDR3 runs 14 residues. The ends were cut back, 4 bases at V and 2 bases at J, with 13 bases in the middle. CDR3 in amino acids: CASSPEGETYEQYF. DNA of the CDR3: TGTGCCAGCAGCCCCGAGGGGGAGACCTACGAGCAGTACTTC.

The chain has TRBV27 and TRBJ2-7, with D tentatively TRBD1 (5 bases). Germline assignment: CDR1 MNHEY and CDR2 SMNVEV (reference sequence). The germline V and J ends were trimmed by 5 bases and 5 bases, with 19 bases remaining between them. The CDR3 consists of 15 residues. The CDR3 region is CASSLDTGVRHEQYF. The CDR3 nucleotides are TGTGCCAGCAGTCTGGACACAGGTGTTAGACACGAGCAGTACTTC.